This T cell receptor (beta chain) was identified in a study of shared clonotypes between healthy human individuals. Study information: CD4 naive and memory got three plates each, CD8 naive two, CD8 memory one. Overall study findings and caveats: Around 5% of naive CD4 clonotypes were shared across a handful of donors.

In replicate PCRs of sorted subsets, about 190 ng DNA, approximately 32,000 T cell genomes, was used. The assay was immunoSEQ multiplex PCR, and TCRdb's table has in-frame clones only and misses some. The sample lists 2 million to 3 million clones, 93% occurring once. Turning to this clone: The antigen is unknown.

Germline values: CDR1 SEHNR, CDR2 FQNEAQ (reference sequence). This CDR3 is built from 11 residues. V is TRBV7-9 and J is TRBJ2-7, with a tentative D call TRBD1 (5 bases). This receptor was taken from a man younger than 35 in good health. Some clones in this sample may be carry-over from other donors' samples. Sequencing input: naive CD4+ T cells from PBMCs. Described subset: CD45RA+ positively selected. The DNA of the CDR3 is TGTGCAGCCGGGCAGGGCCACGAGCAGTACTTC. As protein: CAAGQGHEQYF. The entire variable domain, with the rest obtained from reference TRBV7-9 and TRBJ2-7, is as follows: DTGVSQNPRHKITKRGQNVTFRCDPISEHNRLYWYRQTLGQGPEFLTYFQNEAQLEKSRLLSDRFSAERPKGSFSTLEIQRTEQGDSAMYLCAAGQGHEQYFGPGTRLTVT.